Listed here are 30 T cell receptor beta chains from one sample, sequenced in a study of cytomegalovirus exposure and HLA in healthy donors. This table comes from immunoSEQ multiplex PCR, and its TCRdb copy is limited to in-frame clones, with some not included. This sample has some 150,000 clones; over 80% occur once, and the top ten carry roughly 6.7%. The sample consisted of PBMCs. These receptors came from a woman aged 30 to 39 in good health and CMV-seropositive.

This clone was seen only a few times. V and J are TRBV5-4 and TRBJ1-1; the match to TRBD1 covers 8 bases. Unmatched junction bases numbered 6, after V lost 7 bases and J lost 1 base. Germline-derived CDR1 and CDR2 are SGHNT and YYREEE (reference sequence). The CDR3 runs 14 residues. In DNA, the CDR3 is TGTGCCAGCTCTAGACAGGGGAGGAACACTGAAGCTTTCTTT. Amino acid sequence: CASSRQGRNTEAFF.

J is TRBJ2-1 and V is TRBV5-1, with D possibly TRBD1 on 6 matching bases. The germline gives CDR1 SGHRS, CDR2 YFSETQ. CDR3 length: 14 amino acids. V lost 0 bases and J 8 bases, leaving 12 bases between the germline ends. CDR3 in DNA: TGCGCCAGCAGCTTGGAGGTCGCAGGGGATGAGCAGTTCTTC. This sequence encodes CASSLEVAGDEQFF.

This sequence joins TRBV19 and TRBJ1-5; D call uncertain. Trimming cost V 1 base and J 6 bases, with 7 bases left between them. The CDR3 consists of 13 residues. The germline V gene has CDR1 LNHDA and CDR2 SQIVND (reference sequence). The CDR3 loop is CASSIGAGQPQHF. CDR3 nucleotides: TGTGCCAGTAGTATAGGCGCGGGTCAGCCCCAGCATTTT.

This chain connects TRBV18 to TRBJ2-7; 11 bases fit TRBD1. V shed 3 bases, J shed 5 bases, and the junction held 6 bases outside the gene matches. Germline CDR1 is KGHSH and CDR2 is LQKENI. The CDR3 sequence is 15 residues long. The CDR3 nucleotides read TGTGCCAGCTCACCTCGGACAGGGGGCGGTGACGAGCAGTACTTC. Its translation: CASSPRTGGGDEQYF.

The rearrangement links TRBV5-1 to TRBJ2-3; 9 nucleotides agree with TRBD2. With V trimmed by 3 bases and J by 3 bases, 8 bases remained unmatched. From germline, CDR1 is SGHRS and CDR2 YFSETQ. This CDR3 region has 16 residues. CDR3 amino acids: CASSWSSGSVTDTQYF. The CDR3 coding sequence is TGCGCCAGCAGCTGGAGTAGCGGGAGTGTAACAGATACGCAGTATTTT.

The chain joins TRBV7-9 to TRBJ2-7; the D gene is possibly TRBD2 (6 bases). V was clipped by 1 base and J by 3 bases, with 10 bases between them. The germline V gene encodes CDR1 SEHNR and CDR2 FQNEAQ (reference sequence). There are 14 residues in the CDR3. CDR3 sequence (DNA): TGTGCCAGCAGCTTAGGGGGAGGAAGCTACGAGCAGTACTTC. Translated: CASSLGGGSYEQYF.

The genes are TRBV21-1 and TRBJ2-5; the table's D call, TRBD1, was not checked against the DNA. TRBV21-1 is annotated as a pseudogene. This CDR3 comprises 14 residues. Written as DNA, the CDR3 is TGTGCCAGCAGCAACCGACAGGGGCGAGAGACCCAGTACTTC. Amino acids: CASSNRQGRETQYF.

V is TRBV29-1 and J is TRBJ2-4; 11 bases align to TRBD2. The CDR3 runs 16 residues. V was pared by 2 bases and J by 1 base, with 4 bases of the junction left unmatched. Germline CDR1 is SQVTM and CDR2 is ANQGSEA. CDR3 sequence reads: CSVERVAGGAKNIQYF. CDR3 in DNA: TGCAGCGTTGAAAGAGTAGCGGGGGGGGCCAAAAACATTCAGTACTTC.

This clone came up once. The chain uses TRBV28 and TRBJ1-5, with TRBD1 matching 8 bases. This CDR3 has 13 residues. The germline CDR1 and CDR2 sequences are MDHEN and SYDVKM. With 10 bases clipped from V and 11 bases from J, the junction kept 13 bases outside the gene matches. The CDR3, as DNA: TGTGCCACCGTACAGGGGGGTATTGTAGCCCAGCATTTT. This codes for CATVQGGIVAQHF.

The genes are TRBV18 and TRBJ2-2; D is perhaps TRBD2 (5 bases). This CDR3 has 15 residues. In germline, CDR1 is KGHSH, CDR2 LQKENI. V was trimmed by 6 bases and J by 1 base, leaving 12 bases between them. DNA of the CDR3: TGTGCCAGCTCTTTCCGGGAACAGAACACCGGGGAGCTGTTTTTT. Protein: CASSFREQNTGELFF.

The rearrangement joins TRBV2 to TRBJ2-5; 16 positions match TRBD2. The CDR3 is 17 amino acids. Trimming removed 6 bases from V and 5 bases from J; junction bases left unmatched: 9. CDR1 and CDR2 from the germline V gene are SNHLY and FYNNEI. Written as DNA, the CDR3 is TGTGCCAGCAGCCCCGGGACTAGCGGGAGGGAATGGGAGACCCAGTACTTC. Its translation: CASSPGTSGREWETQYF.

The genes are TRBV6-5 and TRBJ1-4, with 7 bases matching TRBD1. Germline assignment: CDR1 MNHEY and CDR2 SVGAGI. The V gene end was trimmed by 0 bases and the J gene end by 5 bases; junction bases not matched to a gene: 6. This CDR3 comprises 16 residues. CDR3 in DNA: TGTGCCAGCAGTTACTCCTCGGGACAGCTAAATGAAAAACTGTTTTTT. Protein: CASSYSSGQLNEKLFF.

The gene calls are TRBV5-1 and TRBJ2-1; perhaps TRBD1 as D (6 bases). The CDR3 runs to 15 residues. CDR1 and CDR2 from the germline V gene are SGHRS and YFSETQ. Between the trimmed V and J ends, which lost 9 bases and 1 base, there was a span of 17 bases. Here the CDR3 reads CATTKTGLSYNEQFF. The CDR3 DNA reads TGCGCCACCACAAAGACAGGACTTTCCTACAATGAGCAGTTCTTC. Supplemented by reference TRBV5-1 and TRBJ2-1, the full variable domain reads KAGVTQTPRYLIKTRGQQVTLSCSPISGHRSVSWYQQTPGQGLQFLFEYFSETQRNKGNFPGRFSGRQFSNSRSEMNVSTLELGDSALYLCATTKTGLSYNEQFFGPGTRLTVL.

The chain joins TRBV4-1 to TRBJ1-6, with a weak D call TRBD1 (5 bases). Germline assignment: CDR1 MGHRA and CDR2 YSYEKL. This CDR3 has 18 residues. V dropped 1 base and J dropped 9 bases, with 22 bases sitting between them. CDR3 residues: CASSQAIYLDRGASPLHF. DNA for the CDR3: TGCGCCAGCAGCCAAGCCATTTATTTAGACAGAGGCGCTTCACCCCTCCACTTT.

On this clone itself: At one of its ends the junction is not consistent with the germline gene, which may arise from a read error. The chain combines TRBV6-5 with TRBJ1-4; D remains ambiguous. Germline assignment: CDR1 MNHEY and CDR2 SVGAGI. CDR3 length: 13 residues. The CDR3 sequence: CAISEGPFEKLFF. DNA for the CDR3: TGTGCCATCAGTGAGGGCCCGTTTGAAAAACTGTTTTTT.

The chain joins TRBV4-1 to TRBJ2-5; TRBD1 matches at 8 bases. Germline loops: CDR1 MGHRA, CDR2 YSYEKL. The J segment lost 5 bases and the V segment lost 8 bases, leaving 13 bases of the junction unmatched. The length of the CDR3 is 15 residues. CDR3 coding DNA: TGCGCCAGCTCCTATGACCCCGGACAGGGCGAGACCCAGTACTTC. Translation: CASSYDPGQGETQYF.

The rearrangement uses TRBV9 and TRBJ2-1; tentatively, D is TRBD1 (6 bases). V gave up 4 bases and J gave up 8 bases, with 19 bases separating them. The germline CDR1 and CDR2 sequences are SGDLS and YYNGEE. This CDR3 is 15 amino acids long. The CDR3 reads CASSSGMGRGDEQFF. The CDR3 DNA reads TGTGCCAGCAGCTCGGGTATGGGCAGGGGCGATGAGCAGTTCTTC.

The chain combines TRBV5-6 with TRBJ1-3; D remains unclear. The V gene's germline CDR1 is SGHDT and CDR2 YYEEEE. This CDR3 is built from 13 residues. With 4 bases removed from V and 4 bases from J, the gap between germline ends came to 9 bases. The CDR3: CASSPRGGNTIYF. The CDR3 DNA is TGTGCCAGCAGCCCGCGCGGCGGAAACACCATATATTTT.

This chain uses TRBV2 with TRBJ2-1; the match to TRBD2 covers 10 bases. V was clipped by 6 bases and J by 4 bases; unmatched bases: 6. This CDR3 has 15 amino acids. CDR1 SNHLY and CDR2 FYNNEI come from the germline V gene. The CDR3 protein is CASSELAGNYNEQFF. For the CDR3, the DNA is TGTGCCAGCAGCGAACTAGCGGGGAATTACAATGAGCAGTTCTTC. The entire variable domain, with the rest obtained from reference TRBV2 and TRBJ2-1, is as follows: EPEVTQTPSHQVTQMGQEVILRCVPISNHLYFYWYRQILGQKVEFLVSFYNNEISEKSEIFDDQFSVERPDGSNFTLKIRSTKLEDSAMYFCASSELAGNYNEQFFGPGTRLTVL.

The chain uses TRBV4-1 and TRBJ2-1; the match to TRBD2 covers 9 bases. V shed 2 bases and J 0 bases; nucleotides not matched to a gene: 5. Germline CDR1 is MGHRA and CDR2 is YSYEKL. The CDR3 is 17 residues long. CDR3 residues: CASSQQGGRGSYNEQFF. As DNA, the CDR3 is TGCGCCAGCAGCCAACAGGGCGGGAGGGGCTCCTACAATGAGCAGTTCTTC.

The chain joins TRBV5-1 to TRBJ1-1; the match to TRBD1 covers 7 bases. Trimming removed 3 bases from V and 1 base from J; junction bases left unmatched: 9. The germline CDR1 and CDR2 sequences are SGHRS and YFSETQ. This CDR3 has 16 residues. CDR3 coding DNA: TGCGCCAGCAGCTCTTCAGCCTGGGACAGGAACACTGAAGCTTTCTTT. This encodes CASSSSAWDRNTEAFF.

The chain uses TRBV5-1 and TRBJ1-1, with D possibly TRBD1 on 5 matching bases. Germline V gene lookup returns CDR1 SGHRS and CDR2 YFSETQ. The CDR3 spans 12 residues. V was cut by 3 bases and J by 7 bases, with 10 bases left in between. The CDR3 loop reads CASSSDTVEAFF. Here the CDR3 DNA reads TGCGCCAGCAGCTCGGACACGGTTGAAGCTTTCTTT.

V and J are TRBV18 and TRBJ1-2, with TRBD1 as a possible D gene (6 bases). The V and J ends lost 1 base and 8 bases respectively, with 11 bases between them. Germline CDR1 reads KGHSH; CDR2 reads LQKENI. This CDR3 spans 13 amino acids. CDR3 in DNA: TGTGCCAGCTCACCACAGTCAGGGGACGGCTACACCTTC. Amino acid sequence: CASSPQSGDGYTF.

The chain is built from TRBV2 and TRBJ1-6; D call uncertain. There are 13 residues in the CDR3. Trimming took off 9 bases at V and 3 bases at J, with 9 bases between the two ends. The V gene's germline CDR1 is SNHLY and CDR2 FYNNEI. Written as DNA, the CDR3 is TGTGCCAGTGCGGATAGCTATAATTCACCCCTCCACTTT. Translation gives CASADSYNSPLHF.

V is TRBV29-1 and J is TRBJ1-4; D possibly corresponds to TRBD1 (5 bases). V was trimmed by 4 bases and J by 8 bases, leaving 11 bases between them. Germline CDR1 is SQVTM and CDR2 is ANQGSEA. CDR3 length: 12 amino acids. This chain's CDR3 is CSVAGPEEKLFF. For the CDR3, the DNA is TGCAGCGTTGCAGGGCCGGAAGAAAAACTGTTTTTT. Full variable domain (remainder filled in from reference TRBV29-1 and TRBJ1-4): SAVISQKPSRDICQRGTSLTIQCQVDSQVTMMFWYRQQPGQSLTLIATANQGSEATYESGFVIDKFPISRPNLTFSTLTVSNMSPEDSSIYLCSVAGPEEKLFFGSGTQLSVL.

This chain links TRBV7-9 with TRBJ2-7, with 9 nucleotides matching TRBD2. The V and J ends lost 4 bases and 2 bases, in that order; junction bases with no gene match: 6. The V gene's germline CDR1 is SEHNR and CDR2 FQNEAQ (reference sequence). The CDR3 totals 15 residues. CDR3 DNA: TGTGCCAGCAGCTCGAGACTAGCGGTAACCTACGAGCAGTACTTC. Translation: CASSSRLAVTYEQYF.

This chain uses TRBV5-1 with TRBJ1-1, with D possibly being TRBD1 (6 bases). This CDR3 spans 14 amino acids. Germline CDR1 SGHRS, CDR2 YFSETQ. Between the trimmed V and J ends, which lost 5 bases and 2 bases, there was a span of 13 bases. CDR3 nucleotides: TGCGCCAGCAGGACAGGCGACGCCAACACTGAAGCTTTCTTT. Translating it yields CASRTGDANTEAFF.

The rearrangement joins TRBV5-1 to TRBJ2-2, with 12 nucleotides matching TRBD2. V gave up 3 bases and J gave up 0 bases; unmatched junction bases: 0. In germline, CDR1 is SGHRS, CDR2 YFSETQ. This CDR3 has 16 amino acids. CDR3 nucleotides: TGCGCCAGCAGCTGGACTAGCGGGACGAACACCGGGGAGCTGTTTTTT. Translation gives CASSWTSGTNTGELFF.

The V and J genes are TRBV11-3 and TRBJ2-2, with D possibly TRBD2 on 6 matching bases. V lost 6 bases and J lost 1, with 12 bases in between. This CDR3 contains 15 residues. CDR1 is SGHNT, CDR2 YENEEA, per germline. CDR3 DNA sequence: TGTGCCAGCAGGCCTCTGCGGGGGAACACCGGGGAGCTGTTTTTT. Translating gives CASRPLRGNTGELFF.

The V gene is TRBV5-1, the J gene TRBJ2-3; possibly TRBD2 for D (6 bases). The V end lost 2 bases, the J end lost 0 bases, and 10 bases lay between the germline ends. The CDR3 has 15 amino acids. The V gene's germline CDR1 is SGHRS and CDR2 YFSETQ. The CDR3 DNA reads TGCGCCAGCAGCTTTCAGCGGGCTAGCACAGATACGCAGTATTTT. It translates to CASSFQRASTDTQYF.